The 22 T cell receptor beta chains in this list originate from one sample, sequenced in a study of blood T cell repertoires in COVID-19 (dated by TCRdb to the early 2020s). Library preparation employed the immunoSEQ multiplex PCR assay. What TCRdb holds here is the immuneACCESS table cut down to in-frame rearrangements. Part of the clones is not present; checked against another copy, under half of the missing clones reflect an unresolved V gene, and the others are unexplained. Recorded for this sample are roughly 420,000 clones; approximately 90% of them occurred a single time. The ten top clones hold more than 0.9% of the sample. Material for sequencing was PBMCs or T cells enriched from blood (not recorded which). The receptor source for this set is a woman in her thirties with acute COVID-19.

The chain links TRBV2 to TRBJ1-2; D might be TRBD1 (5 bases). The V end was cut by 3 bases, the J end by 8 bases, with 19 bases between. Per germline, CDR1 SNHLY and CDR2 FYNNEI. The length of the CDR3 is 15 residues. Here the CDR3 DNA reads TGTGCCAGCAGTGATGGAGGGGACGGCAGTCGGGGCTACACCTTC. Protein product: CASSDGGDGSRGYTF. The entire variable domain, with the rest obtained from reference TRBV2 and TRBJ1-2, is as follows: EPEVTQTPSHQVTQMGQEVILRCVPISNHLYFYWYRQILGQKVEFLVSFYNNEISEKSEIFDDQFSVERPDGSNFTLKIRSTKLEDSAMYFCASSDGGDGSRGYTFGSGTRLTVV.

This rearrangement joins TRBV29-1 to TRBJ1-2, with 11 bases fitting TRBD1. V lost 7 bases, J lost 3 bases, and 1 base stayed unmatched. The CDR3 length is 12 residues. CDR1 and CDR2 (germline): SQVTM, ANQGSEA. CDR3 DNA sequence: TGCAGCGGGGACAGGGGGGACTATGGCTACACCTTC. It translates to CSGDRGDYGYTF.

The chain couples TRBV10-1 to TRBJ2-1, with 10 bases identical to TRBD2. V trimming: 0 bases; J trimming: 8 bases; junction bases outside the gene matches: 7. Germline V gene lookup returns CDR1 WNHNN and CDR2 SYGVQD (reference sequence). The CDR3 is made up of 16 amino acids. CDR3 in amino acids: CASSESSSGGADEQFF. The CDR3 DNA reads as TGCGCCAGCAGTGAGTCGTCTAGCGGGGGTGCTGATGAGCAGTTCTTC.

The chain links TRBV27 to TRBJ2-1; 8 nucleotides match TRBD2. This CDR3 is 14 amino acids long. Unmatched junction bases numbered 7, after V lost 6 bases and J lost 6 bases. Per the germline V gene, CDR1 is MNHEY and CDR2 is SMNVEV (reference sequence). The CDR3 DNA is TGTGCCAGCAGCCCGGGGGGGCGGCTCAATGAGCAGTTCTTC. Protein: CASSPGGRLNEQFF.

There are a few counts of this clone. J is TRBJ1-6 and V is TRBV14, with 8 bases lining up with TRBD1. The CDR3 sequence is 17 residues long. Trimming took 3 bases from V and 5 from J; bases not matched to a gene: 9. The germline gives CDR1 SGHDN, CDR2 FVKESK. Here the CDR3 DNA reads TGTGCCAGCAGCCAGATATTACCGGGACAGGATAATTCACCCCTCCACTTT. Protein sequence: CASSQILPGQDNSPLHF.

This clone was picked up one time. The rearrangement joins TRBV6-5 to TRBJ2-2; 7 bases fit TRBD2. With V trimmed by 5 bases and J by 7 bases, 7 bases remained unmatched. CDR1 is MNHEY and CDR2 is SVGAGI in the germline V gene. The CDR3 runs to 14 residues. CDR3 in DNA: TGTGCCAGCAGTCCTCCCCCTAGCGGCGGGGAGCTGTTTTTT. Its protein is CASSPPPSGGELFF.

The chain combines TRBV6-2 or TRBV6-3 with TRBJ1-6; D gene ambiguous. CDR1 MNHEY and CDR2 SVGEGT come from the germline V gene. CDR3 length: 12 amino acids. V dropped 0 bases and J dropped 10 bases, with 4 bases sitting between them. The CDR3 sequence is CASSYSRSPLHF. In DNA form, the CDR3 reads TGTGCCAGCAGTTACTCGAGATCACCCCTCCACTTT.

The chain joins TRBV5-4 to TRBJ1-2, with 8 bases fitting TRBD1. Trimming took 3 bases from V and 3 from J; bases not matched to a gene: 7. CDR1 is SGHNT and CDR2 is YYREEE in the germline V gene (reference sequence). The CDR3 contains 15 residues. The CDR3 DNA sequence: TGTGCCAGCAGCTCAAGGAAGACAGGGGACTATGGCTACACCTTC. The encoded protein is CASSSRKTGDYGYTF.

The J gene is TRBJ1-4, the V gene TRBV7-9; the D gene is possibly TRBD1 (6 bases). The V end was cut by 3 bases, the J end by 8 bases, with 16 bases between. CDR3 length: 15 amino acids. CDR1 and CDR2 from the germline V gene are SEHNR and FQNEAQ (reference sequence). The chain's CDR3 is CASSFGSLGGEKLFF. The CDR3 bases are TGTGCCAGCAGCTTCGGGTCCTTAGGGGGAGAAAAACTGTTTTTT.

The CDR3 DNA reads TGCGCCAGCAGTGAGTCAGCGTCCTATAATTCACCCCTCCACTTT. Its translation: CASSESASYNSPLHF. This chain links TRBV10-2 with TRBJ1-6; D is undetermined. Deletions cut 0 bases from V and 1 base from J, with 4 bases between. CDR1 and CDR2 from the germline V gene are WSHSY and SAAADI. The CDR3 consists of 15 residues.

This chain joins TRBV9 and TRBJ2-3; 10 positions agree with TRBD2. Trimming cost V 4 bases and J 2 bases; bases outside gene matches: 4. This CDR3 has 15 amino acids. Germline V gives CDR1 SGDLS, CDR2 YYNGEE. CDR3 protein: CASSPSGSYTDTQYF. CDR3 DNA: TGTGCCAGCAGCCCTAGCGGGAGTTACACAGATACGCAGTATTTT. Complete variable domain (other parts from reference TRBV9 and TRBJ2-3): DSGVTQTPKHLITATGQRVTLRCSPRSGDLSVYWYQQSLDQGLQFLIQYYNGEERAKGNILERFSAQQFPDLHSELNLSSLELGDSALYFCASSPSGSYTDTQYFGPGTRLTVL.

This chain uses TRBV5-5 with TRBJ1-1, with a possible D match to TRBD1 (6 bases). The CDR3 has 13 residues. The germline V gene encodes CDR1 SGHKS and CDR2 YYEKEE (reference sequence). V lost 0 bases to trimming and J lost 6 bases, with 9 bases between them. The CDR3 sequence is CASSLDWTAEAFF. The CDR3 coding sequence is TGTGCCAGCAGCTTGGACTGGACAGCTGAAGCTTTCTTT.

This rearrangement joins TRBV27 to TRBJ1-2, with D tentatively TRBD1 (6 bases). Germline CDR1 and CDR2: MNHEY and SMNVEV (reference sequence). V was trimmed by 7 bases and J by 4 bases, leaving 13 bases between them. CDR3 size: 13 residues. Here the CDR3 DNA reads TGTGCCAGCACCAAAACAGGGCTCTATGGCTACACCTTC. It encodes CASTKTGLYGYTF.

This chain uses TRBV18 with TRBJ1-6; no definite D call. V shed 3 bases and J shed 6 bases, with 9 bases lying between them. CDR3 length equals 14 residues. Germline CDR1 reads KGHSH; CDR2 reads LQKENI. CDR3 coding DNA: TGTGCCAGCTCACCGCGGCCTACTAATTCACCCCTCCACTTT. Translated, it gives CASSPRPTNSPLHF.

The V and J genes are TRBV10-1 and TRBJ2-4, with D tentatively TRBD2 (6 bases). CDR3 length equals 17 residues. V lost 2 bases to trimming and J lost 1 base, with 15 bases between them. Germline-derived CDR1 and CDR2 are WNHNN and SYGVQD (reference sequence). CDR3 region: CASSETGGIYAKNIQYF. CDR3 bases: TGCGCCAGCAGTGAGACCGGGGGAATCTATGCCAAAAACATTCAGTACTTC.

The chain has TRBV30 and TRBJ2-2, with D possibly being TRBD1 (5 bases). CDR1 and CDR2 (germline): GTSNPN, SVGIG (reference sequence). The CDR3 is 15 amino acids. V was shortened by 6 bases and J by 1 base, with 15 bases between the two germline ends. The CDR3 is CACPLGQGNTGELFF. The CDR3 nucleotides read TGTGCCTGTCCTCTGGGCCAGGGGAACACCGGGGAGCTGTTTTTT.

CDR3 DNA sequence: TGCGCCAGCAGCTTGTCCGGGACAGGGGTGTCAGATACGCAGTATTTT. Amino acids: CASSLSGTGVSDTQYF. The V call is TRBV5-1, the J call TRBJ2-3; 10 positions match TRBD1. The germline V gene has CDR1 SGHRS and CDR2 YFSETQ. CDR3 size: 16 residues. The junction had 6 bases not matched to a gene; V was cut back by 1 base and J by 4 bases. The full variable domain, with the rest looked up from reference TRBV5-1 and TRBJ2-3, is KAGVTQTPRYLIKTRGQQVTLSCSPISGHRSVSWYQQTPGQGLQFLFEYFSETQRNKGNFPGRFSGRQFSNSRSEMNVSTLELGDSALYLCASSLSGTGVSDTQYFGPGTRLTVL.

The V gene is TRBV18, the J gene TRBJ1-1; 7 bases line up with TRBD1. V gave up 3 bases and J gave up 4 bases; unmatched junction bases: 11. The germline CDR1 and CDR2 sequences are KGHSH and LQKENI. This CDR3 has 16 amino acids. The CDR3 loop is CASSPNRPGGFTEAFF. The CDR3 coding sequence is TGTGCCAGCTCACCCAACCGTCCAGGGGGTTTCACTGAAGCTTTCTTT.

CDR3 bases: TGTGCCAGCAGTCTACGGGATAGCAATCAGCCCCAGCATTTT. It translates to CASSLRDSNQPQHF. The gene calls are TRBV27 and TRBJ1-5; D gene unclear. Trimming left V 5 bases short and J 0 bases short, with 8 bases between. Germline lookup yields CDR1 MNHEY and CDR2 SMNVEV (reference sequence). CDR3 size: 14 residues.

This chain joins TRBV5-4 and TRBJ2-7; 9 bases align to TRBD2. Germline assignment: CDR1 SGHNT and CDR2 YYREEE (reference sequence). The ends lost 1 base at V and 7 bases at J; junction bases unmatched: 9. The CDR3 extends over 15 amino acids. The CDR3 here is CASSLSGGGASEQYF. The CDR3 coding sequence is TGTGCCAGCAGCTTGTCGGGCGGGGGGGCGAGTGAGCAGTACTTC.

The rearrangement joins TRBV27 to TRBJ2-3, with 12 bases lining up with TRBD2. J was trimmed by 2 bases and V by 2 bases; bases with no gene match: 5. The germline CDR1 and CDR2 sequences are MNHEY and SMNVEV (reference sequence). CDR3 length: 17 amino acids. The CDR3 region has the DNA TGTGCCAGCAGTTTAGGTTGGACTAGCGGGGACACAGATACGCAGTATTTT. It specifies CASSLGWTSGDTDTQYF.

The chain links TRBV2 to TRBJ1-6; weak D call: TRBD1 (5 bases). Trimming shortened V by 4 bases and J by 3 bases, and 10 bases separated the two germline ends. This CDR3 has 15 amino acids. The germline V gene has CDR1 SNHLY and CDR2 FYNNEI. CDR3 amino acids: CASSVQDIYNSPLHF. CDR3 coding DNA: TGTGCCAGCAGTGTTCAGGACATCTATAATTCACCCCTCCACTTT.